The following is a T cell receptor (beta chain) sequence with its context. This clone's antigen is unknown. Base quality data are lacking; no much larger clone is found one base away. This record comes from a study of OX40 agonist ivuxolimab in advanced cancers. Background for the entire study: Ivuxolimab, which targeted the costimulatory receptor OX40 (CD134), was an agonistic, fully human IgG2 monoclonal antibody. Intravenous ivuxolimab was administered to patients every 2 weeks at six dose levels: 0.01, 0.1, 0.3, 1.5, 3 and 10 mg/kg. Of the approximately 54 dose-escalation patients, hepatocellular carcinoma was present in around 19, melanoma in about 15, renal cell carcinoma in 9 and head and neck cancer in 9. In the dose-escalation cohort, over 65% of patients were male, and the mean age was around 60 years, with a range of about 23 to 85. Patients were allowed to have had prior anti-PD-1, anti-PD-L1 or anti-CTLA-4 therapy, and 30% to 40% of the dose-escalation patients had been treated with checkpoint inhibitors. Partial responses occurred in three dose-escalation patients: two with cutaneous melanoma and one with hepatocellular carcinoma. Peripheral TCRbeta sequencing was intended to test whether TCR sequence diversity was altered and clonal T-cell expansion was caused by ivuxolimab. The monotherapy dose-escalation portion (N of about 52 patients) of the phase I ivuxolimab trial is reported in the paper.

V lost 4 bases and J lost 0 bases; the stretch between them is 5 bases long. CDR1 and CDR2 are read off the germline V gene as SQVTM and ANQGSEA. CDR3 length: 12 amino acids, cysteine to phenylalanine. The CDR3 DNA has 36 bases and is translated from base 1. The trial excluded patients who had a history of autoimmune disease or who were on systemic immunosuppression. In every dose cohort, peripheral blood was drawn for TCR sequencing at baseline, cycle 4 day 1, and cycle 7 day 1. Samples were obtained from an open-label, multicenter, first-in-human phase I dose-escalation trial of ivuxolimab. Adults with locally advanced or metastatic melanoma, renal cell carcinoma, hepatocellular carcinoma or head and neck squamous cell carcinoma were enrolled in the trial. CD4+ and CD8+ T cells were sorted separately from peripheral blood before TCR sequencing. Genomic DNA was isolated from the sorted cells so that the TCRbeta CDR3 region could be sequenced. The immunoSEQ Assay was used to sequence the TCRbeta CDR3 regions. TCRdb provides this immuneACCESS table in a form limited to in-frame rearrangements. Some clones are lacking; in checked studies, under half of them reflect an unresolved V gene, and why the rest are absent is not known. Present in this sample are approximately 72,000 clones, 70% to 90% of which were seen just once. The ten largest clones take up approximately 0.86% of the sample.

Overall study results and their limits: Which antigens the clonally expanded peripheral T cells were specific for was not determined. At doses of 0.1 to 3.0 mg/kg, clonal expansion of both CD4+ and CD8+ blood T cells was observed from baseline to week 6. After ivuxolimab, more expanded clones were found on average in CD8+ T cells than in CD4+ T cells. In the 0.1-3.0 mg/kg groups, partial responders were among the patients with the lowest normalized peripheral clonal expansion, particularly in CD8+ T cells. Low levels of normalized T-cell clonal expansion were also seen in some nonresponding patients.

This receptor was identified in an adult with an advanced solid tumor such as melanoma, head and neck, liver or kidney cancer. The specimen was CD4+ or CD8+ T cells sorted from blood, collected in a trial of the OX40 agonist ivuxolimab. The chain was built from TRBV29-1 and TRBJ2-3, with the D gene call left open. The CDR3 corresponds to CSVVGSTDTQYF. The DNA sequence is TGCAGCGTTGTAGGGAGCACAGATACGCAGTATTTT.